This TCR beta chain is drawn from a study of cytomegalovirus exposure and HLA in healthy donors. The overall study: T cells numbering some 170 million yielded approximately 100 million unique TCR beta sequences in an earlier analysis.

The CDR3 is made up of 15 amino acids. Germline V gene sequence: CDR1 KGHSH, CDR2 LQKENI. Trimming shortened V by 3 bases and J by 4 bases, and 15 bases separated the two germline ends. Comment on this clone: Its specificity is unknown.

Primers: 60 Vbeta forward and 13 Jbeta reverse. Assay: immunoSEQ multiplex PCR; the TCRdb copy retains only in-frame clones and omits some. Among over 250,000 clones listed, 70% to 90% were seen once. General study points: Researchers had no immune exposure information except CMV serostatus available.

The source is a man aged 40-49 years in good health and CMV-seropositive. The sequenced sample was PBMCs. This chain connects TRBV18 to TRBJ1-2; tentatively, D is TRBD1 (5 bases). The CDR3, as DNA: TGTGCCAGCTCACCCACCGTAGGGGAGGGCTATGGCTACACCTTC. Its translation: CASSPTVGEGYGYTF.